Listed below are T cell receptor beta chains from one sample, sequenced in a study of blood T cell repertoires in COVID-19. Clones were read by immunoSEQ multiplex PCR, and TCRdb kept only the in-frame ones, dropping some. Seen here are about 460,000 clones, roughly nine tenths observed once, and the top ten hold around 7.9%. Sequenced: PBMCs or T cells enriched from blood (not recorded which). The receptors derive from a woman aged 55-69 years who had recovered from COVID-19. Each CDR3 is given with its conserved first and last residue.

v_gene,j_gene,CDR3aa
TRBV5-6,TRBJ2-1,CASSLATGIISYNEQFF
TRBV6-2/TRBV6-3,TRBJ1-2,CASSPRTGYGYTF
TRBV21-1,TRBJ1-5,CASSALRQGVSNQPQHF
TRBV4-1,TRBJ1-6,CASSQDGRGGGSSPLHF
TRBV6-5,TRBJ2-7,CASSIVRDSSYEQYF
TRBV10-2,TRBJ1-5,CASSSRDRGINSGQPQHF
TRBV24-1,TRBJ1-5,CATSDGTGLGNQPQHF
TRBV6-5,TRBJ1-6,CASSYSGQGSSPLHF
TRBV5-5,TRBJ2-7,CASSSEPTSGIYEQYF
TRBV2,TRBJ1-6,CASSADSLNSPLHF
TRBV10-3,TRBJ2-1,CAISGTSRIDGGNEQFF
TRBV11-2,TRBJ1-5,CASSLQGRNNQPQHF
TRBV24-1,TRBJ1-1,CATRGGLNTEAFF
TRBV6-5,TRBJ1-1,CASSYSPGRAFF
TRBV29-1,TRBJ2-3,CSDAPGVTTDTQYF
TRBV19,TRBJ2-2,CASTLGGGGAGELFF
TRBV6-2/TRBV6-3,TRBJ1-1,CASSYGGGTEAFF
TRBV19,TRBJ1-6,CASSLIPGQGATYNSPLHF
TRBV18,TRBJ1-6,CASSTDRGSPLHF
TRBV18,TRBJ1-2,CASTRGQDFSGYTF
TRBV9,TRBJ1-3,CASSVDPVSGNTIYF
TRBV12-5,TRBJ2-3,CASGLTTDTQYF
TRBV18,TRBJ1-2,CASSPPPPGHYGYTF
TRBV7-9,TRBJ2-7,CASSRNSDRSDEQYF